Shown below are 24 T cell receptor beta chains from a single sample sequenced in a study of shared clonotypes between healthy human individuals. The repertoire was sequenced with immunoSEQ multiplex PCR; TCRdb's copy has only in-frame clones and lacks some. The sample contains 1,500,000 or so clones, 98% to 99% of which appear only once. The sequenced sample was naive CD4+ T cells sorted from blood. Subset here: CD45RA+ positively selected. Receptors originate from a man aged 25-45 years in good health.

The rearrangement joins TRBV9 to TRBJ2-1; no firm D call. This CDR3 is 15 amino acids long. Germline CDR1 reads SGDLS; CDR2 reads YYNGEE. V shed 0 bases and J shed 3 bases, with 10 bases lying between them. The CDR3 protein is CASSVDHSFYNEQFF. In DNA, the CDR3 is TGTGCCAGCAGCGTAGATCACAGTTTCTACAATGAGCAGTTCTTC.

J is TRBJ2-1 and V is TRBV7-2, with a tentative D call TRBD2 (5 bases). CDR3 length: 15 residues. V was shortened by 3 bases and J by 9 bases, with 18 bases between the two germline ends. Germline V gene sequence: CDR1 SGHTA, CDR2 FQGNSA. The CDR3 sequence is CASSFWERGLGEQFF. The DNA of the CDR3 is TGTGCCAGCAGCTTTTGGGAGAGAGGGTTGGGTGAGCAGTTCTTC.

The chain carries TRBV6-6 and TRBJ2-5; 8 bases fit TRBD1. The ends lost 4 bases at V and 5 bases at J; junction bases unmatched: 3. Germline CDR1 MNHNY, CDR2 SVGAGI (reference sequence). This CDR3 is 13 amino acids long. This CDR3 reads CASSSGGVETQYF. DNA of the CDR3: TGTGCCAGCAGTTCAGGGGGCGTTGAGACCCAGTACTTC.

The chain has TRBV5-8 and TRBJ2-1; 9 bases map to TRBD2. Trimming took 4 bases from V and 0 from J; bases not matched to a gene: 8. The CDR3 consists of 17 residues. The V gene's germline CDR1 is SGHTS and CDR2 YDEGEE. The CDR3 loop reads CASSKRAGGSSYNEQFF. Here the CDR3 DNA reads TGTGCCAGCAGCAAAAGAGCGGGAGGATCCTCCTACAATGAGCAGTTCTTC.

CDR3 in amino acids: CASSPEDTKNIQYF. The CDR3 bases are TGTGCCAGCTCACCAGAGGACACCAAAAACATTCAGTACTTC. The chain recombines TRBV18 with TRBJ2-4, with D perhaps TRBD1 (5 bases). This CDR3 has 14 residues. Germline V lookup: CDR1 KGHSH, CDR2 LQKENI. With 2 bases removed from V and 2 bases from J, the gap between germline ends came to 7 bases.

This chain joins TRBV7-8 and TRBJ2-3; no definite D call. CDR1 is SGHVS, CDR2 FQNEAQ, per germline. There are 12 residues in the CDR3. Trimming shortened V by 2 bases and J by 5 bases, and 5 bases separated the two germline ends. This CDR3 is CASSLSLDTQYF. In DNA form, the CDR3 reads TGTGCCAGCAGCTTATCCTTAGATACGCAGTATTTT. The full variable domain, completed using reference TRBV7-8 and TRBJ2-3, is GAGVSQSPRYKVAKRGQDVALRCDPISGHVSLFWYQQALGQGPEFLTYFQNEAQLDKSGLPSDRFFAERPEGSVSTLKIQRTQQEDSAVYLCASSLSLDTQYFGPGTRLTVL.

This chain joins TRBV5-1 and TRBJ1-1, with 7 nucleotides matching TRBD1. The germline CDR1 and CDR2 sequences are SGHRS and YFSETQ. The V and J ends lost 4 bases and 1 base, in that order; junction bases with no gene match: 7. This CDR3 is 15 amino acids long. In DNA form, the CDR3 reads TGCGCCAGCAGCCCCCAGACAGGGTGGAACACTGAAGCTTTCTTT. This sequence encodes CASSPQTGWNTEAFF.

The J gene is TRBJ2-1, the V gene TRBV15, with D uncertain. The CDR3 has 17 residues. V lost 6 bases, J lost 0 bases, and 18 bases lay in between. Germline lookup yields CDR1 LNHNV and CDR2 YYDKDF (reference sequence). The CDR3 sequence is CATSGSAPLSSYNEQFF. The CDR3 DNA is TGTGCCACCAGTGGATCAGCTCCCCTGAGCTCCTACAATGAGCAGTTCTTC.

The chain combines TRBV29-1 with TRBJ2-7, with 10 bases that match TRBD2. V lost 5 bases to trimming and J lost 3 bases; unmatched junction nucleotides: 4. CDR3 length: 13 residues. The V gene's germline CDR1 is SQVTM and CDR2 ANQGSEA. Here the CDR3 reads CSVRTSGLYEQYF. The CDR3, as DNA: TGCAGCGTTAGGACTAGCGGCCTCTACGAGCAGTACTTC.

The chain joins TRBV19 to TRBJ1-5; the match to TRBD1 covers 10 bases. V shed 6 bases, J shed 1 base, and the junction held 9 bases outside the gene matches. Germline V gene data show CDR1 as LNHDA and CDR2 as SQIVND (reference sequence). CDR3 size: 17 residues. The CDR3 loop is CASSHMTGQGSNQPQHF. In DNA form, the CDR3 reads TGTGCCAGTAGCCATATGACGGGACAGGGGAGCAATCAGCCCCAGCATTTT.

This chain uses TRBV7-2 with TRBJ2-1; unclear D gene. This CDR3 spans 16 amino acids. V lost 5 bases to trimming and J lost 5 bases, with 19 bases between them. CDR1 SGHTA and CDR2 FQGNSA come from the germline V gene. CDR3 DNA sequence: TGTGCCAGCAGCGGTGGAGTGTGGGCGATTGACAATGAGCAGTTCTTC. Protein product: CASSGGVWAIDNEQFF.

The J gene is TRBJ1-5, the V gene TRBV11-2; D not resolved. Trimming left V 5 bases short and J 5 bases short, with 7 bases between. The germline V gene encodes CDR1 SGHAT and CDR2 FQNNGV. CDR3 length: 12 amino acids. The CDR3: CASSQADQPQHF. CDR3 bases: TGTGCCAGCAGCCAAGCCGATCAGCCCCAGCATTTT.

The chain employs TRBV27 and TRBJ2-3, with TRBD2 identical over 10 bases. Germline V gene lookup returns CDR1 MNHEY and CDR2 SMNVEV (reference sequence). The CDR3 extends over 15 amino acids. V lost 3 bases to trimming and J lost 3 bases; unmatched junction nucleotides: 3. CDR3 bases: TGTGCCAGCAGTTTCCCTAGCGGGAGTACAGATACGCAGTATTTT. It specifies CASSFPSGSTDTQYF.

The chain uses TRBV2 and TRBJ2-1; no reliable D call. Per the germline V gene, CDR1 is SNHLY and CDR2 is FYNNEI. With 8 bases removed from V and 3 bases from J, the gap between germline ends came to 8 bases. The CDR3 sequence is 12 residues long. The CDR3 spells CASVALYNEQFF. The CDR3 nucleotides read TGTGCCAGCGTCGCTCTCTACAATGAGCAGTTCTTC. Variable domain in full (rest from reference TRBV2 and TRBJ2-1): EPEVTQTPSHQVTQMGQEVILRCVPISNHLYFYWYRQILGQKVEFLVSFYNNEISEKSEIFDDQFSVERPDGSNFTLKIRSTKLEDSAMYFCASVALYNEQFFGPGTRLTVL.

The chain employs TRBV5-1 and TRBJ2-3, with D uncertain. Trimming shortened V by 0 bases and J by 5 bases, and 10 bases separated the two germline ends. The CDR3 covers 14 residues. Germline V gene data show CDR1 as SGHRS and CDR2 as YFSETQ. The CDR3 coding sequence is TGCGCCAGCAGCTTGGAGGCAGTTCAAGATACGCAGTATTTT. Amino acids: CASSLEAVQDTQYF.

The chain recombines TRBV15 with TRBJ2-5; D is unclear. This CDR3 spans 17 amino acids. Trimming removed 0 bases at V and 0 bases at J, with 14 bases between. Germline CDR1 is LNHNV and CDR2 is YYDKDF (reference sequence). CDR3 sequence reads: CATSRDYAELNQETQYF. CDR3 coding DNA: TGTGCCACCAGCAGAGATTACGCGGAGCTAAACCAAGAGACCCAGTACTTC.

Regarding this clone: The sample has other DNA sequences that encode this CDR3 too. V usage is TRBV9 and J usage is TRBJ2-7; D perhaps matches TRBD2 (5 bases). Germline CDR1 is SGDLS and CDR2 is YYNGEE. The CDR3 contains 14 residues. The V end was cut by 0 bases, the J end by 1 base, with 8 bases between. CDR3 in DNA: TGTGCCAGCAGCGTAGCCGAGGGATCCTACGAGCAGTACTTC. This gives the protein CASSVAEGSYEQYF.

This chain uses TRBV27 with TRBJ2-2; tentative D call: TRBD2 (6 bases). Germline V gene data show CDR1 as MNHEY and CDR2 as SMNVEV (reference sequence). The CDR3 totals 14 residues. Trimming took 5 bases from V and 2 from J, leaving 9 bases between them. DNA for the CDR3: TGTGCCAGCAGTCGGGGGATTAACACCGGGGAGCTGTTTTTT. Amino acids: CASSRGINTGELFF.

The rearrangement joins TRBV5-1 to TRBJ1-1; unclear D gene. CDR1 is SGHRS and CDR2 is YFSETQ in the germline V gene. The CDR3 loop spans 13 amino acids. V lost 4 bases and J lost 1, with 8 bases in between. Written as DNA, the CDR3 is TGCGCCAGCAGCGCTCCCCCGAACACTGAAGCTTTCTTT. It encodes CASSAPPNTEAFF.

The rearrangement links TRBV28 to TRBJ1-5, with D uncertain. V lost 5 bases to trimming and J lost 1 base, with 12 bases between them. This CDR3 has 15 residues. CDR1 MDHEN and CDR2 SYDVKM come from the germline V gene. The CDR3 nucleotides are TGTGCCAGCAGTCTACTGGGGATCAGCAATCAGCCCCAGCATTTT. This encodes CASSLLGISNQPQHF. Using reference TRBV28 and TRBJ1-5 for the parts outside the CDR3, the full variable domain is DVKVTQSSRYLVKRTGEKVFLECVQDMDHENMFWYRQDPGLGLRLIYFSYDVKMKEKGDIPEGYSVSREKKERFSLILESASTNQTSMYLCASSLLGISNQPQHFGDGTRLSIL.

The chain couples TRBV7-2 to TRBJ2-1; 10 bases are shared with TRBD2. Looked up from germline, CDR1 is SGHTA and CDR2 is FQGNSA. The CDR3 length is 18 residues. J was trimmed by 7 bases and V by 1 base; bases with no gene match: 13. The CDR3 is CASSLVSTSGHQSNEQFF. CDR3 coding DNA: TGTGCCAGCAGCTTAGTCTCGACTAGCGGGCATCAGTCGAATGAGCAGTTCTTC.

In its sample, this clone was seen once. The chain links TRBV2 to TRBJ2-1; 9 bases agree with TRBD2. Germline values: CDR1 SNHLY, CDR2 FYNNEI. The CDR3 totals 16 residues. The J segment lost 1 base and the V segment lost 10 bases, leaving 11 bases of the junction unmatched. The CDR3 here is CATKGGTSLSYNEQFF. CDR3 DNA: TGTGCCACCAAGGGGGGGACTAGCCTATCCTACAATGAGCAGTTCTTC.

The V call is TRBV4-1, the J call TRBJ2-3, with 10 bases aligning to TRBD2. CDR3 size: 16 residues. Trimming at V came to 4 bases and at J to 2 bases, leaving 6 bases not matched to a gene. Germline-derived CDR1 and CDR2 are MGHRA and YSYEKL. The CDR3: CASSLRGLADTDTQYF. CDR3 coding DNA: TGCGCCAGCAGCCTTCGTGGACTAGCGGACACAGATACGCAGTATTTT.

The V call is TRBV10-1, the J call TRBJ2-7; D gene uncertain. CDR1 is WNHNN and CDR2 is SYGVQD in the germline V gene (reference sequence). Trimming took 6 bases from V and 2 from J, leaving 11 bases between them. The CDR3 totals 13 residues. CDR3 region: CASSQDGTYEQYF. The CDR3, as DNA: TGCGCCAGCAGCCAGGACGGTACCTACGAGCAGTACTTC.